The T cell receptor beta chain described here comes from a study of CD8 T cells in Susac syndrome. Trimming took off 5 bases at V and 0 bases at J, with 17 bases between the two ends. The CDR3 consists of 16 residues. The germline V gene encodes CDR1 SEHNR and CDR2 FQNEAQ (reference sequence). Reverse transcription of about 0.5 to 1 ug RNA used random hexamers. One entry per CDR3 protein, called by TCRdb with MiXCR from the immunoSEQ multiplex PCR reads. This repertoire shows about 120,000 distinct CDR3 sequences, more than 85% found once; its top ten account for roughly 0.094%. This clonotype was observed once. TCR beta sequencing covered blood CD8+ and CD4+ T cells. In the multiple sclerosis control group, patients were treatment-naive and had stable or active relapsing-remitting disease.

The V gene is TRBV7-9, the J gene TRBJ2-7; D perhaps matches TRBD2 (5 bases). The specimen was CD4+ T cells from PBMCs. This clonotype was sampled from a human donor with multiple sclerosis. The CDR3 DNA sequence: TGTGCCAGCAGCCTTTGGAAACTAGGCGTCTCCTACGAGCAGTACTTC. The encoded protein is CASSLWKLGVSYEQYF.